At least ten counts were recorded for the clone carrying this T cell receptor beta chain. No antigen is known for it. These data belong to a study of CD8 T cells in ankylosing spondylitis. Whole-study results and caveats: The study looked at matched synovial fluid samples from ankylosing spondylitis patients. Disease-linked clones were reported to be significantly enriched there.

TCRdb analysed the 5' RACE reads with MiXCR anew, one entry per CDR3 protein. Counted here are roughly 230,000 distinct CDR3 sequences, 10% to 13% occurring once; the ten biggest clones make up less than 3%. The CDR3 runs 14 residues. Looked up from germline, CDR1 is DFQATT and CDR2 is SNEGSKA (reference sequence). Trimming left V 6 bases short and J 7 bases short, with 21 bases between. The receptor's source is a male donor with ankylosing spondylitis or in good health (not recorded which). The rearrangement uses TRBV20-1 and TRBJ2-5; TRBD2 might be the D (6 bases). The source material was blood, either unsorted or a sorted T cell fraction (not recorded which). The CDR3 loop is CSAARMEGPGTQYF. The DNA of the CDR3 is TGCAGTGCCGCTCGTATGGAGGGCCCCGGGACCCAGTACTTC.